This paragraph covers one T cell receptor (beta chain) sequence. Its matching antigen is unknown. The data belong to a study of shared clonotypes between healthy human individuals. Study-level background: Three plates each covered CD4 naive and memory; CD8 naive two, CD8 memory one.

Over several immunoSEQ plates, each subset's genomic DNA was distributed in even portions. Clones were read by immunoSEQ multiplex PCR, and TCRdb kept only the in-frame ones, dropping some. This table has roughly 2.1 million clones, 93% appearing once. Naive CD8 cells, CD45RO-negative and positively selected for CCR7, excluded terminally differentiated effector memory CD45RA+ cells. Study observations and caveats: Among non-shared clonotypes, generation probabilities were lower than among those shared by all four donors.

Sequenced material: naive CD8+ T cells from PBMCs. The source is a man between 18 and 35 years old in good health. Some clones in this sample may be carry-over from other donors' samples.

The CDR3, as DNA: TGTGCCAGCAGCTTGGCTAGCGGCCCCGACAATGAGCAGTTCTTC. As protein: CASSLASGPDNEQFF. The chain carries TRBV7-7 and TRBJ2-1, with TRBD2 matching 7 bases. V lost 3 bases to trimming and J lost 5 bases; unmatched junction nucleotides: 7. Germline CDR1 reads SSHAT; CDR2 reads FNYEAQ (reference sequence). CDR3 length: 15 residues.